Below are 13 T cell receptor beta chains sequenced from a single sample in a study of cytomegalovirus exposure and HLA in healthy donors. Primers: 60 Vbeta forward and 13 Jbeta reverse. Sequencing used immunoSEQ multiplex PCR; TCRdb keeps in-frame clones, though not all of them. The data contain 130,000 or so clones, approximately 80% of them singletons. Material: PBMCs. These receptors came from a man aged 25 to 40 in good health and CMV-seronegative.

V usage is TRBV4-1 and J usage is TRBJ2-1, with 11 nucleotides matching TRBD1. V lost 4 bases and J lost 5; bases outside the gene matches: 1. This CDR3 spans 14 amino acids. Germline assignment: CDR1 MGHRA and CDR2 YSYEKL. CDR3 residues: CASSPGQGDNEQFF. The CDR3, as DNA: TGCGCCAGCAGCCCGGGACAGGGGGACAATGAGCAGTTCTTC.

V gene TRBV9 combines with J gene TRBJ2-2; perhaps TRBD2 as D (6 bases). CDR3 size: 15 residues. Per the germline V gene, CDR1 is SGDLS and CDR2 is YYNGEE. The ends were cut back, 3 bases at V and 1 base at J, with 10 bases in the middle. Written as DNA, the CDR3 is TGTGCCAGCAGCGCCCATAGCGGGAACACCGGGGAGCTGTTTTTT. Residues: CASSAHSGNTGELFF.

The J gene is TRBJ2-6, the V gene TRBV9; D call uncertain. The CDR3 is made up of 15 amino acids. Per germline, CDR1 SGDLS and CDR2 YYNGEE. The ends were cut back, 3 bases at V and 0 bases at J, with 7 bases in the middle. This CDR3 is CASSALISGANVLTF. CDR3 DNA sequence: TGTGCCAGCAGCGCGTTAATCTCTGGGGCCAACGTCCTGACTTTC.

This clone was observed a handful of times. This chain joins TRBV7-8 and TRBJ1-5; weak D call: TRBD1 (6 bases). V lost 1 base and J lost 1, with 14 bases in between. Germline CDR1 is SGHVS and CDR2 is FQNEAQ. The CDR3 has 17 residues. CDR3 nucleotides: TGTGCCAGCAGCTTAGGACAGGTCCACTCAAGCAATCAGCCCCAGCATTTT. It yields the protein CASSLGQVHSSNQPQHF.

Here the CDR3 DNA reads TGTGCCAGCAGCTATCTACAAGGACAAGGGGAGACCCAGTACTTC. This codes for CASSYLQGQGETQYF. This rearrangement joins TRBV6-5 to TRBJ2-5, with a weak D call TRBD1 (5 bases). V lost 6 bases and J lost 5, with 19 bases in between. The germline V gene encodes CDR1 MNHEY and CDR2 SVGAGI. The CDR3 spans 15 residues.

The chain carries TRBV27 and TRBJ2-5; a possible D gene is TRBD2 (6 bases). Germline CDR1 reads MNHEY; CDR2 reads SMNVEV (reference sequence). V was cut by 1 base and J by 1 base, with 7 bases left in between. The CDR3 is 14 residues long. The CDR3 DNA sequence: TGTGCCAGCAGTTTATTGGGGGGCCAAGAGACCCAGTACTTC. Encoded protein: CASSLLGGQETQYF.

This clone was seen a single time. The V gene is TRBV28, the J gene TRBJ1-1; D unclear. The CDR3 extends over 12 amino acids. The V and J ends lost 5 bases and 7 bases respectively, with 11 bases between them. CDR1 is MDHEN, CDR2 SYDVKM, per germline. The CDR3 is CASSLRRVEAFF. CDR3 nucleotides: TGTGCCAGCAGTCTCCGGAGGGTTGAAGCTTTCTTT.

V gene TRBV5-1 combines with J gene TRBJ2-5, with D tentatively TRBD2 (5 bases). Germline V lookup: CDR1 SGHRS, CDR2 YFSETQ. The V gene lost 6 bases and the J gene lost 5 bases, with 14 bases spanning the gap. The CDR3 length is 13 residues. The CDR3: CASTREQRETQYF. The DNA for the CDR3 is TGCGCCAGCACCCGAGAGCAGCGGGAGACCCAGTACTTC.

The chain combines TRBV5-1 with TRBJ2-2, with D uncertain. The germline V and J ends were trimmed by 1 base and 0 bases, with 7 bases remaining between them. Germline V gives CDR1 SGHRS, CDR2 YFSETQ. The CDR3 contains 15 residues. The CDR3 region has the DNA TGCGCCAGCAGCTTGAAACTCTCGAACACCGGGGAGCTGTTTTTT. Translating it yields CASSLKLSNTGELFF. The whole variable domain, remainder taken from reference TRBV5-1 and TRBJ2-2, is KAGVTQTPRYLIKTRGQQVTLSCSPISGHRSVSWYQQTPGQGLQFLFEYFSETQRNKGNFPGRFSGRQFSNSRSEMNVSTLELGDSALYLCASSLKLSNTGELFFGEGSRLTVL.

The CDR3 nucleotides read TGTGCCAGCAGCCTAGGGAGTGGAAACACCATATATTTT. This gives the protein CASSLGSGNTIYF. The V and J genes are TRBV6-6 and TRBJ1-3, with unresolved D. CDR1 MNHNY and CDR2 SVGAGI come from the germline V gene (reference sequence). The CDR3 extends over 13 amino acids. V lost 6 bases, J lost 3 bases, and 9 bases lay in between.

The chain joins TRBV10-3 to TRBJ2-7; D perhaps matches TRBD1 (6 bases). V was clipped by 6 bases and J by 0 bases, with 12 bases between them. CDR3 length equals 14 residues. The V gene's germline CDR1 is ENHRY and CDR2 SYGVKD. CDR3 protein: CAISPLDSSYEQYF. In DNA, the CDR3 is TGTGCCATCAGCCCTCTGGACAGCTCCTACGAGCAGTACTTC.

The genes are TRBV5-1 and TRBJ1-1, with D possibly matching TRBD1 (6 bases). Trimming pared 3 bases from V and 0 bases from J, leaving 12 bases between. The V gene's germline CDR1 is SGHRS and CDR2 YFSETQ. The CDR3 length is 15 residues. CDR3 loop: CASSSQTGMNTEAFF. CDR3 sequence (DNA): TGCGCCAGCAGCTCCCAGACAGGCATGAACACTGAAGCTTTCTTT. The complete variable domain, with remaining parts taken from reference TRBV5-1 and TRBJ1-1, reads KAGVTQTPRYLIKTRGQQVTLSCSPISGHRSVSWYQQTPGQGLQFLFEYFSETQRNKGNFPGRFSGRQFSNSRSEMNVSTLELGDSALYLCASSSQTGMNTEAFFGQGTRLTVV.

The chain combines TRBV5-1 with TRBJ1-1; the D gene is possibly TRBD1 (5 bases). This CDR3 is built from 16 residues. Deletions cut 5 bases from V and 3 bases from J, with 20 bases between. The germline gives CDR1 SGHRS, CDR2 YFSETQ. In DNA, the CDR3 is TGCGCCAGCAGTCAACGGGGGAGTGGTAGGGACACTGAAGCTTTCTTT. It yields the protein CASSQRGSGRDTEAFF.